These 5 T cell receptor beta chains were sequenced from one sample in a study of chemoradiotherapy in HPV16-positive cancers. Using immunoSEQ multiplex PCR, the repertoire was profiled, and TCRdb retains in-frame clones only, with some absent. This table holds approximately 30,000 clones, nearly 95% found once. The sequencing here drew on blood, taken from a patient who underwent chemoradiotherapy. These receptors all come from a human donor with HPV-associated anogenital cancer.

This rearrangement joins TRBV19 to TRBJ2-1, with unresolved D. The CDR3 loop spans 13 amino acids. Per germline, CDR1 LNHDA and CDR2 SQIVND (reference sequence). The V end was cut by 5 bases, the J end by 4 bases, with 9 bases between. CDR3 DNA: TGTGCCAGTAGTGTGGACCGGTACAATGAGCAGTTCTTC. This codes for CASSVDRYNEQFF.

The chain links TRBV25-1 to TRBJ2-3; D possibly corresponds to TRBD2 (6 bases). This CDR3 spans 15 amino acids. Germline V lookup: CDR1 MGHDK, CDR2 SYGVNS. Trimming took 4 bases from V and 2 from J, leaving 13 bases between them. CDR3 sequence (DNA): TGTGCCAGCAGTGCGGGGGTGGGGTCCACAGATACGCAGTATTTT. This sequence encodes CASSAGVGSTDTQYF.

The V call is TRBV18, the J call TRBJ2-5; D perhaps matches TRBD1 (5 bases). Judging by the DNA end, TRBJ2-7 fits better; the J call may be wrong. This CDR3 spans 15 amino acids. Per germline, CDR1 KGHSH and CDR2 LQKENI. CDR3 in amino acids: CASSPGQLPGFEQYF. The CDR3 DNA follows: TGTGCCAGCTCACCAGGGCAGCTGCCAGGGTTCGAGCAGTACTTC.

This sequence joins TRBV7-2 and TRBJ1-3, with D possibly TRBD1 on 5 matching bases. The CDR3 is 15 residues long. Trimming removed 7 bases at V and 1 base at J, with 14 bases between. Germline CDR1 and CDR2: SGHTA and FQGNSA. Written as DNA, the CDR3 is TGTGCCAGCACCTTCTCTGGGGCGTCTGGAAACACCATATATTTT. Encoded protein: CASTFSGASGNTIYF.

This clone has just one count. The chain employs TRBV28 and TRBJ2-7; no firm D call. Trimming shortened V by 10 bases and J by 3 bases, and 10 bases separated the two germline ends. This CDR3 comprises 11 residues. Germline V lookup: CDR1 MDHEN, CDR2 SYDVKM. The CDR3 DNA reads TGTGCCACCTTAATTCACTACGAGCAGTACTTC. It is translated as CATLIHYEQYF.